These T cell receptor beta chains were read from a single sample in a study of human T cells and chemical hapten exposure. Using its own MiXCR run on the RACE reads, TCRdb lists one record per CDR3 protein. The sample shows approximately 50,000 distinct CDR3 sequences, 8.5% to 10% of them seen only once. Sequenced material: whole blood, taken in connection with sensitization to the hapten diphenylcyclopropenone (DPC). These receptors were obtained from a woman aged 30 to 39 with alopecia areata. Some clones in this sample may be carry-over from other donors' samples. Each CDR3 is given without its conserved first and last residue.

V,CDR3
TRBV7-9,ASSNQGDNEKLF
TRBV28,ASSSTPPADYGYT
TRBV4-2,ASSQDVGETQY
TRBV6-5,ASSYGPHNEQF
TRBV6-5,ASSYYPPPGLYNSPLH
TRBV28,ASSYTGTTF
TRBV11-3,ASSQGQNYEQY
TRBV12-3/TRBV12-4,ASSPSGGTAPAGYT
TRBV5-1,ASSNDKYQRGYNEQF
TRBV12-3/TRBV12-4,ASSSPGPWSGEATDTQY
TRBV2,ASSVDRMNTEAF
TRBV20-1,SAKNLAGSSRDTQY
TRBV7-6,ASTLESGANVLT
TRBV19,ASSNDRGRGPQH
TRBV14,ASSQGPISNSPLH
TRBV20-1,SAGGYANTQY
TRBV12-3/TRBV12-4,ASSLRQGGTGELF
TRBV4-2,ASSQARGGSEQF
TRBV7-9,ASSRSNSPLH
TRBV7-9,ASSYRQESFGAF
TRBV5-8,ASSLNSGGKYEQY
TRBV7-9,ASSLTDGLAGALAKNIQY
TRBV2,ASRGLAGQGGGYT
TRBV4-1,ASSWTGPWEKLF
TRBV6-4,ASSLGGGAGDTQY
TRBV29-1,SVGPRGETQY
TRBV5-4,ASSFPGQARGYT
TRBV7-2,ASSPQRGGRTDTQY
TRBV6-5,ASGRGDTEAF
TRBV7-8,ASSSYPDSLGSQPQH
TRBV19,ASSLNPQFNEKLF
TRBV20-1,SARDLRPGLAGALTVDEQF
TRBV7-9,ASSLSRSNYNEQF
TRBV29-1,SVGTGEAF
TRBV7-9,ASSERGFDQPQH
TRBV20-1,SAVAPWGLTDTQY
TRBV12-3/TRBV12-4,ASSPQGQLNTEAF
TRBV5-1,ASSLAGRSYEQY
TRBV4-1,ASSEDRWNEKLF
TRBV6-2/TRBV6-3,ASSSSRHEQF
TRBV20-1,SARGRVTGGGYT
TRBV5-1,ASSVGIGNEQF
TRBV5-6,ASSLSRGWNQPQH
TRBV4-3,ASSQDYRGDSQPQH
TRBV30,AWSRMNTEAF
TRBV4-3,ASSQGHRGLNEKLF
TRBV4-2,ASSQAGTGVSEAF
TRBV5-4,ASSPNQGISTDTQY
TRBV9,ASSEDPGFHTEAF
TRBV4-1,ASSQVLYTGYEQY
TRBV12-3/TRBV12-4,ASSLSGANRVTDTQY
TRBV7-9,ASSLRGSYNEQF
TRBV5-1,ASRHGRTDSTDTQY
TRBV20-1,SAAPDSFEQF
TRBV18,ASSPSLDTEAF
TRBV6-5,ASSAQGNNEKLF
TRBV27,ASTRDRGPTGELF
TRBV12-3/TRBV12-4,ASSFSADAEQY
TRBV20-1,SARDLAKNIQY
TRBV28,ASSSVGLETYEQY